The entry below describes one T cell receptor (beta chain). Its cognate antigen is unknown. The germline V and J ends were trimmed by 1 base and 4 bases, with 9 bases remaining between them. The CDR3 contains 14 residues. Germline V CDR1 and CDR2: MGHRA, YSYEKL. This record comes from a study of cytomegalovirus exposure and HLA in healthy donors. Overall study context: Roughly 77 million unique TCRs from HLA-typed donors made up an early data release.

The PCR contained 60 Vbeta and 13 Jbeta primers. The method was immunoSEQ multiplex PCR; TCRdb's version includes in-frame clones alone and lacks a portion of them. The sample includes about 170,000 clones, approximately 78% seen only once; the top ten take about 0.98%. Study-wide findings and caveats: Association of a missense DCLRE1C variant with TCR beta V- and J-gene trimming was reported in a later analysis. Analyses of presence/absence relied on an assumption of roughly uniform sequencing depth across donors.

Sequenced input: PBMCs. This sequence joins TRBV4-1 and TRBJ2-3; D possibly corresponds to TRBD1 (5 bases). The clonotype was recovered from a girl aged 2 to 10 in good health and CMV-seropositive. DNA for the CDR3: TGCGCCAGCAGCCAAGGGGAAGGGGCAGATACGCAGTATTTT. Its translation is CASSQGEGADTQYF.